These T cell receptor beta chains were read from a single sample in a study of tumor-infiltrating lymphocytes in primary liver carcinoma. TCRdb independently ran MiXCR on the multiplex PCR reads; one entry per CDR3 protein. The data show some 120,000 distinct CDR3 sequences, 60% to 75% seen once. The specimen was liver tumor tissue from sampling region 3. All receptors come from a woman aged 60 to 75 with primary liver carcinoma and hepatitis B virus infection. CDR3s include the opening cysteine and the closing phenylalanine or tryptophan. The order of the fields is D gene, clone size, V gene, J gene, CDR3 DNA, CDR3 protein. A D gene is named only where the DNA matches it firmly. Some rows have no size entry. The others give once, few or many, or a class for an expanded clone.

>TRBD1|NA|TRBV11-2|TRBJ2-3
TGTACCAGCAGCTCAACCCGGTTACAGGGGGCATATACACAGTATTTT
CTSSSTRLQGAYTQYF
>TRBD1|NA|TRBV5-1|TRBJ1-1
TGCGCCAGCAGCCTCAATTCCGGGACAGTGACTGAAGCTTTCTTT
CASSLNSGTVTEAFF
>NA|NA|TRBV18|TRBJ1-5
TGTACCAGCTCAGCACAGGGAAATAGCAATCAGCCCCAGCATTTT
CTSSAQGNSNQPQHF
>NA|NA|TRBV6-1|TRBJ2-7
TGTGCCAGCAGTCCTCGGCTGAGCAAAAGGGACTACGAGCAGTACTTC
CASSPRLSKRDYEQYF
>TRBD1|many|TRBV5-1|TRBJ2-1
TGCGCCAGCAGCTGGGACAGTTACAATGAGCAGTTCTTC
CASSWDSYNEQFF
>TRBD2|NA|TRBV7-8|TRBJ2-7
TGTGCCAGCAGTTTAATGGGACTAGGTGGTCGCGAGCACTACTTC
CASSLMGLGGREHYF
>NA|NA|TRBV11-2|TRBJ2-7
TGTGCCAGCAGCTTTAACCGGGGAAGCTCCTACGAGCAGTACTTC
CASSFNRGSSYEQYF
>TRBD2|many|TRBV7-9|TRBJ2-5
TGTGCCAGCAGCTACGTAGCGGGAGGACGAGAGACCCAGTACTTC
CASSYVAGGRETQYF
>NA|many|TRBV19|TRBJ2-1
TGTGCCAGTACTATTGACAGGTCCTACAATGAGCAGTTCTTC
CASTIDRSYNEQFF
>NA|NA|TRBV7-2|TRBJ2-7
TGTGCCAGCAGCTTAGCTGGGCAGGCTGCCTACGAGCAGTACTTC
CASSLAGQAAYEQYF
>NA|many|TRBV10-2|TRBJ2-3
TGCGCCAGCCAGAGGTCTCGGGAAACAGATACGCAGTATTTT
CASQRSRETDTQYF
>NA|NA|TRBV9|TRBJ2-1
TGTGCCAGCAGCGCAGCGGGCAATGAGCAGTTCTTC
CASSAAGNEQFF
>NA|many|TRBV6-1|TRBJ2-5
TGTGCCAGCAGTTTAACAACAGGGCCAGAGACCCAGTACTTC
CASSLTTGPETQYF
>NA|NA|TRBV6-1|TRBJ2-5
TGTGCCAGCAATGCGAGGGGGGACTTCTTGGAGACCCAGTACTTC
CASNARGDFLETQYF
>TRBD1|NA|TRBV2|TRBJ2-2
TGTGCCAGCAGTCGACAGGGTGCGGGTTATTTCACCGGGGAGCTGTTTTTT
CASSRQGAGYFTGELFF
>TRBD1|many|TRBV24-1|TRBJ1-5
TGTGCCACCAGTGGAGGACAGGACAATCAGCCCCAGCATTTT
CATSGGQDNQPQHF
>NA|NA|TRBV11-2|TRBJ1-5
TGTGCCAACAGCTTAACGAACAATCAGCCCCAACATTTT
CANSLTNNQPQHF
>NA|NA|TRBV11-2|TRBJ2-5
TGTACCAGCAGCTGCTCCCGTGCTAGCGAGAGAGAGACCCAGTACTTC
CTSSCSRASERETQYF
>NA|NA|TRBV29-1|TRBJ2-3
TGCAACGTTGGGAACAGGATCCTCACAGATACGCAGTATTTT
CNVGNRILTDTQYF
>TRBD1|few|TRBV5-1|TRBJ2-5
TGCGCCAGCAGCGAGGGACAGGGGCTGGAAGAGACCCAGTGCTTC
CASSEGQGLEETQCF
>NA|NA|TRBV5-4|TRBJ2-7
TGTGCCAGCAGCTTGACAACCGGGGCAGGCTACGAGCAGTACTTC
CASSLTTGAGYEQYF
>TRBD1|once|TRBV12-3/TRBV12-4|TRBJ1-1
TGTGTCAGCAGAGAGACAGGGGGCGGCACTGAAACTTTCTTT
CVSRETGGGTETFF
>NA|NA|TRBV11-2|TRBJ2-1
TGTGCCAGCAGCATGGGACTTCGCGAGTTCTTC
CASSMGLREFF
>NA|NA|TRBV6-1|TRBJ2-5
TGTGCCACCCTCGCACAGGACCAAGAGATCCAGTACTTC
CATLAQDQEIQYF
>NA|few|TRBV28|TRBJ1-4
TGTGCCAGCAGTGTTTTGTCGCTCCGGACCTGGGGTAATGAAAAACTGTTTTTT
CASSVLSLRTWGNEKLFF
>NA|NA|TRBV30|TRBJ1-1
TGTGCCTGGAGTGTAGGGGTGAACACTGGAGCTTTCTTT
CAWSVGVNTGAFF
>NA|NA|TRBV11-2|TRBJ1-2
TGTGCCAGCAGCTCAGATCCGATCAGGGCACTGCGCTATTGCTACACCTTC
CASSSDPIRALRYCYTF
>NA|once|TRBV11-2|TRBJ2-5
TGTGCCAGCAGCCCGACAGAGTGGAAAGGGACCCAGTACTTC
CASSPTEWKGTQYF
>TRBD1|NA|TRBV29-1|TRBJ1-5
TGCATCGTTGGGCTTGGTTCGGGGACAGGGGACAATCAGCCCCAGCATTTT
CIVGLGSGTGDNQPQHF
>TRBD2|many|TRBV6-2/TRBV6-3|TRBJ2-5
TGTGCCAGCAGGGGGATAGCGGGAGAGGAGACCCAGTACTTC
CASRGIAGEETQYF
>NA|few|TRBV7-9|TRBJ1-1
TGTGCCAGCAGCTGGGGGACTTTAGAAGCTTTCTTT
CASSWGTLEAFF
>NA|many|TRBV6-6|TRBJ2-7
TGTGCCAGCAGTCTGTGGCAGGGAACCTACGAGCAGTACTTC
CASSLWQGTYEQYF
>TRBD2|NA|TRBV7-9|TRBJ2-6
TGTGCCAGTAGCTTACTAGCGGGTTACCCTGGGGCCAACGTCCTGACTTTC
CASSLLAGYPGANVLTF
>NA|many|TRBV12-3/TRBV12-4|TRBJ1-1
TGTGCCAGCAGTTTAGCGGCAGGGACTGAAGCTTTCTTT
CASSLAAGTEAFF
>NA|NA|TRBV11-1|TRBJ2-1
TGTGCCAGCACCTACGGGACTGGCGTCTACAATGAGCAGTTCTTC
CASTYGTGVYNEQFF
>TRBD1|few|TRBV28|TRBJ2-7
TGTGCCAGCAGTTTACCCCGGACAGGGGAGCAGTACTTC
CASSLPRTGEQYF
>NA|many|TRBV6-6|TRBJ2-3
TGTGCCAGCAGAGAGTGGGTGCCCGATACGCAGTATTTT
CASREWVPDTQYF
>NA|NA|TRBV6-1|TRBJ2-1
TGTGCCAGCACCCCGGGAGCAGATTGGAATGAGCAGTTCTTC
CASTPGADWNEQFF
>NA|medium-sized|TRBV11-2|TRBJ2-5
TGTGCCAGCAGTCTTTGGGTTCGGGGAGAAGAGACCCAGTACTTC
CASSLWVRGEETQYF
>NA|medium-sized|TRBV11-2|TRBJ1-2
TGTGCCAGCAGCTTAGGAGGCGGGATGTATGGCTACACCTTC
CASSLGGGMYGYTF
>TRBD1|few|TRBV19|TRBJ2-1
TGTGCCAGTAGGAGACAGGGGGCTGGCAATGAGCAGTTCTTC
CASRRQGAGNEQFF
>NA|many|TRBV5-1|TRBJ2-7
TGCGCCAGCAGCTTATACGGCAGCTCCTACGAGCAGTACTTC
CASSLYGSSYEQYF
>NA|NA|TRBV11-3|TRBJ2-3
TGTGCCAGCAGCTTCCGGAGGGGCACATATACGCAATATTTT
CASSFRRGTYTQYF
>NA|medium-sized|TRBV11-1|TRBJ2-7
TGTGCCAGCAGCTCCGGACCTGTACTGTACTTC
CASSSGPVLYF